This entry features one T cell receptor beta chain sequence. The CDR3 loop spans 18 amino acids. Germline V gives CDR1 SNHLY, CDR2 FYNNEI. The V gene lost 7 bases and the J gene lost 0 bases, with 24 bases spanning the gap. The source of the sample is a study of blood T cell repertoires in COVID-19. Study details: Sites in the United States, Italy and Spain provided acute and convalescent COVID-19 samples.

TCRdb's copy holds only in-frame clones and misses some; the assay was immunoSEQ multiplex PCR. The sample lists about 90,000 clones; 75% to 95% were seen once. This TCR derives from a human donor with active COVID-19. The donor label of this sample is uncertain. The sequenced sample consisted of peripheral blood. The V and J genes are TRBV2 and TRBJ2-5; possibly TRBD2 for D (6 bases). DNA of the CDR3: TGTGCCAGCATCACTAACGGGTGGCTAGCGATAAACCAAGAGACCCAGTACTTC. Its translation: CASITNGWLAINQETQYF.